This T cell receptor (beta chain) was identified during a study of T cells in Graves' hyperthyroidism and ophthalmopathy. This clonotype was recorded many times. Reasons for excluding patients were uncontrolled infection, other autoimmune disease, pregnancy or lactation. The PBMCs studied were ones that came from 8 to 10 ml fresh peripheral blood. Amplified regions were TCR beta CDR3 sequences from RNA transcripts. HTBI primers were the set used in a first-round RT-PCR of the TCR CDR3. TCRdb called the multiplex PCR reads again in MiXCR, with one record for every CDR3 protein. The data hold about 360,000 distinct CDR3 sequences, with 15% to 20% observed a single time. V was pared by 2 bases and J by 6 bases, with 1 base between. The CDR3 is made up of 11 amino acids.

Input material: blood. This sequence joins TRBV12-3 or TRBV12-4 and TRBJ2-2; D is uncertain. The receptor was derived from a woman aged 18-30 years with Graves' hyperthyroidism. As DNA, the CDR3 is TGTGCCAGCAGTTTATCCGGGGAGCTGTTTTTT. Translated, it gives CASSLSGELFF.